This T cell receptor (beta chain) was identified during a study of CD8+ T cells in alopecia areata (dated by TCRdb to between 2018 and 2020). Background on the whole study: The treated patients, all with moderate-to-severe alopecia areata, were enrolled in an open-label pilot trial of oral tofacitinib given at 5 to 10 mg twice daily. Amplification of TCRbeta CDR3 regions was done by immunoSEQ multiplex PCR using 35 Vbeta forward primers and 13 Jbeta reverse primers. Clonality in the scalp was compared among normal scalp (n=4), patchy alopecia areata scalp (n=8), and alopecia totalis/universalis scalp (n=8). RNA was obtained with the PAXgene miRNA kit for fixed scalp, the miRNeasy kit for PBMCs, and the RNeasy kit for mouse skin. Biopsies were taken from tofacitinib-treated patients at baseline and again at 4 and 24 weeks into treatment, and several of those patients also had a later scalp biopsy. On the human side, TCRbeta sequencing was run on scalp tissue and on sorted CD4+ and CD8+ peripheral blood T cells from healthy controls and from alopecia areata patients with either patchy or totalis/universalis disease. In treated patients, disease severity was measured using the SALT score, which gives the percentage of scalp surface area affected. The study used high-throughput TCRbeta sequencing to examine T cell clonal expansion in alopecia areata, in both the C3H/HeJ mouse model and human patients. Tofacitinib was administered for 6 to 18 months, and 6 months of follow-up off drug were then conducted to assess delayed response and recurrence.

Library preparation was by the immunoSEQ multiplex PCR assay. RNA was extracted from all samples and reverse transcribed into cDNA, which served as template for TCR sequencing. SuperScript III was used to make first-strand cDNA, primed with a 2:1 mix of oligo-dT and random hexamers. Amplification bias was assessed with a synthetic immune receptor repertoire, and residual bias was removed computationally. From the authors' description of their analysis: Raw reads were preprocessed to remove errors, and CDR3 was defined by IMGT conventions from the conserved cysteine to phenylalanine. Clonality was calculated as 1 minus Shannon entropy normalized by log2 of the number of productive unique TCRs. CD4 or CD8 identity of scalp clones was inferred by cross-referencing scalp TCRbeta sequences with sorted blood CD4 and CD8 repertoires. TCRdb carries this immuneACCESS record with in-frame sequences only. Its versions omit some clonotypes, under half of them owing to an unresolved V gene in the studies checked, with the rest unexplained. The V and J calls and clone size are taken from that table; D and trimming were inferred from the DNA. The sample table lists around 19,000 clones, 50% to 60% of them with a count of one. Over 7% of the sample rests with the top ten.

General conclusions and limits of the study: Because the treated cohort was small and included a single nonresponder, larger studies are needed to assess links between baseline CD8+ expansion and response. Tofacitinib significantly lowered scalp clonality and the number of expanded CD8+ clones among the top 100 scalp clones. During tofacitinib treatment, many expanded lesional clones remained in scalp and blood, and this persistence may partly explain relapse after treatment is stopped. Resident alphabeta T cells in normal human skin are also sequenced, complicating scalp TCR repertoire analysis, unlike mouse skin dominated by gammadelta T cells. Lesional scalp, especially in alopecia totalis/universalis, showed higher clonality and more expanded CD8+ clones than normal scalp, suggesting antigenic drive. TCR sequences shared between patients were less clear than in mice, possibly partly because of HLA diversity in the patient population.

Note on this clone: Which antigen it targets is not known. Qualities for individual bases were not recorded, and no much larger clone is one base off.

Reading the label with the study, this specimen's time point is: around 4 weeks on oral tofacitinib. The treatment or condition label here, explained by the study, means: oral pan-JAK inhibitor, 5-10 mg twice daily. Lesional scalp punch biopsies and peripheral blood were collected from alopecia areata patients. Human scalp biopsies were fixed immediately in PAXgene tissue containers. The germline ends are 4 bases apart after V is trimmed by 2 bases and J by 0 bases. Counted from cysteine to phenylalanine, this CDR3 has 14 amino acids. The CDR3 DNA has 42 bases and is translated from base 1. CDR1 and CDR2 are read off the germline V gene as SGHVS and FNYEAQ.

The chain is encoded by TRBV7-6 joined to TRBJ2-2; the D gene assignment is ambiguous. The receptor comes from a human donor with alopecia areata. This sample comprised skin, obtained at week 4, from a patient treated with tofacitinib. The CDR3 protein is CASSLNPNTGELFF. The DNA sequence is given as TGTGCCAGCAGCTTAAACCCGAACACCGGGGAGCTGTTTTTT.